The source of this TCR beta chain is a study of blood T cell repertoires in COVID-19. Study-wide background: The study drew acute and convalescent COVID-19 samples from the United States, Italy and Spain. From T cells, B-cell-depleted T cells, or PBMCs came the material, which was cDNA or gDNA.

CDR3 length: 16 residues. The germline V and J ends were trimmed by 3 bases and 0 bases, with 13 bases remaining between them. Germline CDR1 SGDLS, CDR2 YYNGEE. In the source study's methods: Estimation of nucleated cell counts relied on the amplification of reference gene primers. Some clones are missing from TCRdb's copy, which holds only in-frame ones; the method was immunoSEQ multiplex PCR. V and J calls and clone size are copied from that table; D and trimming were computed from the DNA. This table has 150,000 or so clones, around 80% appearing once. The V and J genes are TRBV9 and TRBJ1-3; D possibly corresponds to TRBD1 (6 bases). The sample taken for sequencing was peripheral blood. This TCR derives from a woman older than 75 with acute or convalescent COVID-19. The CDR3 DNA sequence: TGTGCCAGCAGCGCGGACAGTTCGGCCTCTGGAAACACCATATATTTT. Amino acids: CASSADSSASGNTIYF.